One and the same sample provided the 27 T cell receptor beta chains below, sequenced in a study of OX40 agonist ivuxolimab in advanced cancers. Generated by immunoSEQ multiplex PCR, the TCRdb table keeps only in-frame clones and is missing some. The sample lists around 85,000 clones; around 90% were seen once. The sample consisted of CD4+ or CD8+ T cells sorted from blood, taken in a trial of the OX40 agonist ivuxolimab. These receptors came from an adult with an advanced solid tumor such as melanoma, head and neck, liver or kidney cancer.

The V call is TRBV19, the J call TRBJ1-5; 8 nucleotides match TRBD1. From germline, CDR1 is LNHDA and CDR2 SQIVND (reference sequence). V was pared by 5 bases and J by 1 base, with 4 bases of the junction left unmatched. The length of the CDR3 is 15 residues. The CDR3 protein is CASSGQGASNQPQHF. CDR3 DNA sequence: TGTGCCAGTAGTGGGCAGGGGGCAAGCAATCAGCCCCAGCATTTT.

This clone was seen only a few times. The J gene is TRBJ2-5, the V gene TRBV7-9; D is uncertain. Trimming left V 2 bases short and J 1 base short, with 5 bases between. This CDR3 comprises 13 residues. Germline lookup yields CDR1 SEHNR and CDR2 FQNEAQ (reference sequence). The CDR3 bases are TGTGCCAGCAGCTTAAATCCCCAAGAGACCCAGTACTTC. Translated, it gives CASSLNPQETQYF.

The chain uses TRBV28 and TRBJ1-2; tentative D call: TRBD1 (6 bases). Looked up from germline, CDR1 is MDHEN and CDR2 is SYDVKM. Trimming removed 4 bases at V and 2 bases at J, with 17 bases between. The CDR3 spans 16 residues. CDR3 residues: CASSSQQGPDNYGYTF. Here the CDR3 DNA reads TGTGCCAGCAGTTCCCAACAGGGCCCAGACAACTATGGCTACACCTTC.

The chain has TRBV5-6 and TRBJ2-6, with no clear D. Trimming shortened V by 4 bases and J by 0 bases, and 8 bases separated the two germline ends. The CDR3 is 15 amino acids. Germline lookup yields CDR1 SGHDT and CDR2 YYEEEE. CDR3 sequence: CASSLPHSGANVLTF. For the CDR3, the DNA is TGTGCCAGCAGCCTCCCGCACTCTGGGGCCAACGTCCTGACTTTC.

CDR3 in amino acids: CASTIGLAAYEQYF. In nucleotides, the CDR3 is TGTGCCAGCACTATAGGACTAGCGGCCTACGAGCAGTACTTC. The chain is built from TRBV6-1 and TRBJ2-7; 10 bases are a match to TRBD2. This CDR3 region has 14 residues. In germline, CDR1 is MNHNS, CDR2 SASEGT. V dropped 7 bases and J dropped 2; count of bases not matched to a gene: 5.

This rearrangement joins TRBV11-3 to TRBJ2-1; D might be TRBD2 (7 bases). Germline-derived CDR1 and CDR2 are SGHNT and YENEEA. This CDR3 contains 15 residues. Trimming removed 3 bases from V and 8 bases from J, with 17 bases in between. In DNA, the CDR3 is TGTGCCAGCAGCTTTTCTAGCGGAGGGGGGTATGAGCAGTTCTTC. Amino acids: CASSFSSGGGYEQFF. Supplemented by reference TRBV11-3 and TRBJ2-1, the full variable domain reads EAGVVQSPRYKIIEKKQPVAFWCNPISGHNTLYWYLQNLGQGPELLIRYENEEAVDDSQLPKDRFSAERLKGVDSTLKIQPAELGDSAVYLCASSFSSGGGYEQFFGPGTRLTVL.

The chain combines TRBV28 with TRBJ2-7, with a possible D match to TRBD2 (5 bases). Trimming removed 3 bases at V and 1 base at J, with 13 bases between. Germline V gene data show CDR1 as MDHEN and CDR2 as SYDVKM. CDR3 length equals 15 residues. CDR3 in amino acids: CASSFSAVKSYEQYF. The CDR3 DNA reads TGTGCCAGCAGTTTTTCAGCGGTTAAATCCTACGAGCAGTACTTC.

The J gene is TRBJ2-5, the V gene TRBV5-4; TRBD2 aligns across 9 bases. Germline assignment: CDR1 SGHNT and CDR2 YYREEE (reference sequence). CDR3 length: 16 amino acids. V gave up 4 bases and J gave up 0 bases; unmatched junction bases: 7. The CDR3 nucleotides are TGTGCCAGCAGCCGCCGAACTAGCGGGTACCAAGAGACCCAGTACTTC. This gives the protein CASSRRTSGYQETQYF.

This chain connects TRBV30 to TRBJ2-1; D uncertain. The V end lost 0 bases, the J end lost 5 bases, and 8 bases lay between the germline ends. Looked up from germline, CDR1 is GTSNPN and CDR2 is SVGIG (reference sequence). This CDR3 has 13 residues. The CDR3 DNA sequence: TGTGCCTGGAGTGTCGGTTTAGACAATGAGCAGTTCTTC. Amino acids: CAWSVGLDNEQFF.

The sample holds a few counts of this clone. This sequence joins TRBV18 and TRBJ1-5, with 7 bases matching TRBD1. Germline V gene data show CDR1 as KGHSH and CDR2 as LQKENI. This CDR3 has 15 residues. The V segment lost 3 bases and the J segment 3 bases; nucleotides outside the gene matches: 5. The CDR3 region is CASSPRQGVNQPQHF. As DNA, the CDR3 is TGTGCCAGCTCACCTCGTCAGGGGGTCAATCAGCCCCAGCATTTT.

The rearrangement joins TRBV18 to TRBJ2-5; D ambiguous. The J call may be faulty, since TRBJ2-7 better matches the DNA end. This CDR3 is 14 amino acids long. Germline V gives CDR1 KGHSH, CDR2 LQKENI. The CDR3 here is CASSPIESSYEQYF. Written as DNA, the CDR3 is TGTGCCAGCTCACCGATAGAATCCTCCTACGAGCAGTACTTC.

The chain recombines TRBV27 with TRBJ2-7, with D perhaps matching TRBD1 or TRBD2 (5 bases each). Per the germline V gene, CDR1 is MNHEY and CDR2 is SMNVEV (reference sequence). The ends were cut back, 2 bases at V and 6 bases at J, with 14 bases in the middle. The CDR3 is 14 residues long. The CDR3 region has the DNA TGTGCCAGCAGTTTAGAACCAGGGAGCCGCGAGCAGTACTTC. This encodes CASSLEPGSREQYF.

The rearrangement links TRBV19 to TRBJ1-4; no reliable D call. There are 15 residues in the CDR3. Trimming pared 3 bases from V and 0 bases from J, leaving 8 bases between. Germline assignment: CDR1 LNHDA and CDR2 SQIVND (reference sequence). DNA of the CDR3: TGTGCCAGTAGTATGGCCAAGACAACTAATGAAAAACTGTTTTTT. Encoded protein: CASSMAKTTNEKLFF. Filled out from reference TRBV19 and TRBJ1-4, the complete variable domain reads DGGITQSPKYLFRKEGQNVTLSCEQNLNHDAMYWYRQDPGQGLRLIYYSQIVNDFQKGDIAEGYSVSREKKESFPLTVTSAQKNPTAFYLCASSMAKTTNEKLFFGSGTQLSVL.

The V gene is TRBV5-1, the J gene TRBJ2-7; TRBD2 is a possible D gene (6 bases). Looked up from germline, CDR1 is SGHRS and CDR2 is YFSETQ. The V gene lost 0 bases and the J gene lost 5 bases, with 12 bases spanning the gap. The CDR3 loop spans 14 amino acids. This CDR3 is CASSLGGTLHEQYF. The CDR3 DNA is TGCGCCAGCAGCTTGGGAGGGACTCTCCACGAGCAGTACTTC.

V and J are TRBV30 and TRBJ2-1; D unclear. This CDR3 is built from 12 residues. V lost 5 bases and J 5 bases, leaving 10 bases between the germline ends. Germline V gives CDR1 GTSNPN, CDR2 SVGIG (reference sequence). CDR3 protein: CAWGLPNNEQFF. In DNA form, the CDR3 reads TGTGCCTGGGGCCTACCCAACAATGAGCAGTTCTTC.

The rearrangement uses TRBV7-2 and TRBJ1-2, with TRBD1 identical over 8 bases. CDR1 is SGHTA and CDR2 is FQGNSA in the germline V gene. CDR3 length: 14 amino acids. V was clipped by 0 bases and J by 7 bases; unmatched bases: 4. The CDR3 region is CASSLAQGAGGYTF. The CDR3, as DNA: TGTGCCAGCAGCTTAGCCCAGGGGGCGGGTGGCTACACCTTC.

This chain connects TRBV5-1 to TRBJ2-5, with 11 bases fitting TRBD1. The trim removed 3 bases at V and 4 bases at J, leaving 5 bases unmatched. Germline CDR1 reads SGHRS; CDR2 reads YFSETQ. The CDR3 is 15 amino acids. DNA for the CDR3: TGCGCCAGCAGCTCGCCGGGACAGGGGGTAGAGACCCAGTACTTC. This encodes CASSSPGQGVETQYF.

The rearrangement joins TRBV7-9 to TRBJ2-3; TRBD2 is a possible D gene (5 bases). The CDR3 spans 15 residues. Germline CDR1 and CDR2: SEHNR and FQNEAQ (reference sequence). The ends were cut back, 2 bases at V and 2 bases at J, with 11 bases in the middle. As DNA, the CDR3 is TGTGCCAGCAGCTTAAGCGGAATCTCCACAGATACGCAGTATTTT. It encodes CASSLSGISTDTQYF.

The chain couples TRBV4-3 to TRBJ1-4; 9 bases map to TRBD1. The CDR3 loop spans 18 amino acids. Unmatched junction bases numbered 13, after V lost 1 base and J lost 7 bases. The germline V gene has CDR1 LGHNA and CDR2 YSLEER. This CDR3 is CASSQGLSTGGVGEKLFF. CDR3 nucleotide sequence: TGCGCCAGCAGCCAAGGCCTTTCCACAGGGGGCGTTGGTGAAAAACTGTTTTTT.

The rearrangement joins TRBV5-1 to TRBJ1-4, with 9 bases fitting TRBD1. The V segment lost 0 bases and the J segment 5 bases; nucleotides outside the gene matches: 5. The CDR3 length is 16 residues. CDR1 is SGHRS, CDR2 YFSETQ, per germline. CDR3 nucleotide sequence: TGCGCCAGCAGCTTGGTCTGGGACAGGGAGAATGAAAAACTGTTTTTT. Its protein product is CASSLVWDRENEKLFF.

The rearrangement joins TRBV6-6 to TRBJ2-2, with D maybe TRBD1 (6 bases). The CDR3 has 15 amino acids. The germline V gene has CDR1 MNHNY and CDR2 SVGAGI (reference sequence). Trimming left V 10 bases short and J 6 bases short, with 21 bases between. The CDR3 DNA follows: TGTGCCACCTCAGAAAACAGGGCTGTGGCCGGGGAGCTGTTTTTT. Translation: CATSENRAVAGELFF.

V is TRBV2 and J is TRBJ1-6; a weak D match, TRBD1 (6 bases). Germline-derived CDR1 and CDR2 are SNHLY and FYNNEI. Deletions cut 3 bases from V and 13 bases from J, with 19 bases between. The CDR3 has 15 residues. The CDR3 DNA sequence: TGTGCCAGCAGTGAGTGGGGGGCAGGTGGAAGTCCCCTCCACTTT. Protein: CASSEWGAGGSPLHF.

The J gene is TRBJ2-3, the V gene TRBV11-3; D is ambiguous. The CDR3 extends over 15 amino acids. Between the trimmed V and J ends, which lost 1 base and 0 bases, there was a span of 8 bases. Per germline, CDR1 SGHNT and CDR2 YENEEA. CDR3 in DNA: TGTGCCAGCAGCTTAGGAGTGCAAAGCACAGATACGCAGTATTTT. This codes for CASSLGVQSTDTQYF.

This clone appeared once. The chain uses TRBV7-9 and TRBJ2-2; 12 bases line up with TRBD1. The CDR3 runs to 18 residues. Germline lookup yields CDR1 SEHNR and CDR2 FQNEAQ (reference sequence). J gave up 2 bases and V 5 bases, and 9 bases lay outside the gene matches. The CDR3 sequence: CASSPNLGTGGNTGELFF. The CDR3 bases are TGTGCCAGCAGCCCCAATCTTGGGACAGGGGGCAACACCGGGGAGCTGTTTTTT.

The V call is TRBV19, the J call TRBJ1-2; maybe TRBD1 (5 bases). Germline V gene lookup returns CDR1 LNHDA and CDR2 SQIVND (reference sequence). There are 12 residues in the CDR3. V shed 9 bases and J shed 7 bases, with 15 bases lying between them. CDR3 loop: CASRDPGPGYTF. CDR3 DNA: TGTGCCAGCCGGGACCCGGGACCTGGCTACACCTTC.

The rearrangement links TRBV6-5 to TRBJ1-5; D gene unclear. The CDR3 runs to 13 residues. V lost 6 bases to trimming and J lost 4 bases, with 10 bases between them. The V gene's germline CDR1 is MNHEY and CDR2 SVGAGI. CDR3 amino acids: CASSSRSNQPQHF. CDR3 bases: TGTGCCAGCAGCAGCAGGTCAAATCAGCCCCAGCATTTT.

This sequence joins TRBV5-1 and TRBJ2-3; 9 nucleotides match TRBD2. V shed 4 bases, J shed 4 bases, and the junction held 10 bases outside the gene matches. Germline CDR1 is SGHRS and CDR2 is YFSETQ. The CDR3 has 16 amino acids. This CDR3 is CASSGGSGSGSDTQYF. CDR3 sequence (DNA): TGCGCCAGCAGCGGGGGTAGCGGGAGTGGGTCAGATACGCAGTATTTT.